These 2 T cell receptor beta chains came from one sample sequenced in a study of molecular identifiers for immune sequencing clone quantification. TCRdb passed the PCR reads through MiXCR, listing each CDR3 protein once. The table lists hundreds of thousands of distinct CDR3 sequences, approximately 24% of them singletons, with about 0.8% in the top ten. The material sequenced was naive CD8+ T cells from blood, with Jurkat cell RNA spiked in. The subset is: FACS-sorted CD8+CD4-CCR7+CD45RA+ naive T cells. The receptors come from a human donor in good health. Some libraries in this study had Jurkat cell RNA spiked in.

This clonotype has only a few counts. CDR3: CASSRTSDRGYGYTF. The CDR3 DNA reads as TGTGCCAGCAGCCGGACGTCGGACAGGGGTTATGGCTACACCTTC. The V call is TRBV7-9, the J call TRBJ1-2; TRBD1 matches 9 bases. V was clipped by 5 bases and J by 5 bases; unmatched bases: 9. The CDR3 totals 15 residues. Germline-derived CDR1 and CDR2 are SEHNR and FQNEAQ (reference sequence).

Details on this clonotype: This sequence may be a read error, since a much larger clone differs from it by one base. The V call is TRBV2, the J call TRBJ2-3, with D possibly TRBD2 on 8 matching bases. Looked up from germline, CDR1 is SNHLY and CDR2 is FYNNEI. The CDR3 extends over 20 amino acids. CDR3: CASSEAFGGLGGIFTDMQYF. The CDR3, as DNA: TGTGCCAGCAGTGAAGCTTTTGGGGGACTAGGGGGCATTTTCACAGATATGCAGTATTTT.